Here is one TCR beta chain with its context. CDR3 length equals 13 residues. CDR1 and CDR2 from the germline V gene are MNHNS and SASEGT. V was clipped by 1 base and J by 4 bases, with 7 bases between them. Treatment defined: roughly 18 received Ad26.COV2.S at low or high dose, single or two shots; five or six received placebo; per-sample allocation not given. Collection of the samples took place on day 63 after the first injection of vaccine or placebo. This table comes from immunoSEQ multiplex PCR, and its TCRdb copy is limited to in-frame clones, with some not included. Found here are approximately 480,000 clones, around nine tenths of them singletons; the top ten hold around 13%. The data are from a study of Ad26.COV2.S vaccination and SARS-CoV-2 variants.

The clonotype originates from a person between 18 and 65 years old who received the Ad26.COV2.S COVID-19 vaccine or a placebo. This specimen consisted of peripheral blood, obtained in a trial of Ad26.COV2.S vaccine versus placebo. The chain employs TRBV6-1 and TRBJ1-2; no clear D. The CDR3 is CASSEVLSYGYTF. CDR3 coding DNA: TGTGCCAGCAGTGAAGTGTTAAGCTATGGCTACACCTTC.